These 21 T cell receptor beta chains were all obtained from the same sample, sequenced in a study of low-dose radiotherapy and immunotherapy resistance in tumors. As to time point: before trial treatment. For amplifying TCRs, the PCR ran for 15 to 20 cycles with Phusion, which was used together with a constant-region primer and the adapter on the V primers. TCRdb re-analysed the reads in MiXCR, keeping a single row per CDR3 protein. The repertoire holds fewer than 60,000 distinct CDR3 sequences, about an eighth seen once, with approximately 6.2% in the top ten. The sample was PBMCs, taken before treatment. The receptors originated from a female donor with ovarian cancer.

This clonotype was recorded many times. The rearrangement uses TRBV6-6 and TRBJ2-7, with D possibly being TRBD1 (7 bases). The CDR3 has 14 amino acids. Trimming stripped 7 bases from V and 0 bases from J, with 13 bases between. Germline V lookup: CDR1 MNHNY, CDR2 SVGAGI (reference sequence). The chain's CDR3 is CASKEGAGSYEQYF. For the CDR3, the DNA is TGTGCCAGCAAGGAGGGGGCCGGCTCCTACGAGCAGTACTTC.

This clonotype has at least ten counts. V and J are TRBV30 and TRBJ2-7; 9 bases fit TRBD1. The germline gives CDR1 GTSNPN, CDR2 SVGIG (reference sequence). J gave up 5 bases and V 5 bases, and 4 bases lay outside the gene matches. This CDR3 has 12 amino acids. In DNA form, the CDR3 reads TGTGCCTGGGGGACAGGGTCCCACGAGCAGTACTTC. Translating it yields CAWGTGSHEQYF.

In its sample, this clonotype was seen many times. The chain has TRBV28 and TRBJ2-4; possibly TRBD2 for D (6 bases). The CDR3 loop spans 15 amino acids. The germline V and J ends were trimmed by 7 bases and 8 bases, with 21 bases remaining between them. Germline loops: CDR1 MDHEN, CDR2 SYDVKM. CDR3 in DNA: TGTGCCAGCAATCCGCCTGGCGCCCCGGGGGACATTCAGTACTTC. Translating gives CASNPPGAPGDIQYF.

This clonotype has a count of ten or more. The chain links TRBV6-5 to TRBJ2-3; either TRBD1 or TRBD2 may fit D (6 bases each). The germline CDR1 and CDR2 sequences are MNHEY and SVGAGI. V was shortened by 6 bases and J by 4 bases, with 17 bases between the two germline ends. The CDR3 totals 15 residues. The CDR3 nucleotides are TGTGCCAGCAGCCCCGCCCGGGGGCGATCAGATACGCAGTATTTT. Translating it yields CASSPARGRSDTQYF.

The V gene is TRBV2, the J gene TRBJ2-1, with a possible D match to TRBD2 (5 bases). CDR1 is SNHLY and CDR2 is FYNNEI in the germline V gene. The CDR3 length is 14 residues. V lost 8 bases, J lost 6 bases, and 17 bases lay in between. CDR3 sequence: CASFIHGESNEQFF. As DNA, the CDR3 is TGTGCCAGCTTTATTCACGGGGAGTCCAATGAGCAGTTCTTC.

This clonotype was counted ten times or more. The CDR3 DNA follows: TGCGCCAGCACCGGGGGACGAGGGGCTTATGGCTACACCTTC. Amino acid sequence: CASTGGRGAYGYTF. V usage is TRBV5-1 and J usage is TRBJ1-2, with D tentatively TRBD1 (5 bases). V lost 6 bases to trimming and J lost 5 bases, with 17 bases between them. From germline, CDR1 is SGHRS and CDR2 YFSETQ. The CDR3 consists of 14 residues.

This clonotype was seen ten or more times. The rearrangement links TRBV7-2 to TRBJ2-5; D remains unclear. V lost 2 bases and J lost 7, with 17 bases in between. This CDR3 is 15 amino acids long. Germline V gives CDR1 SGHTA, CDR2 FQGNSA. CDR3 sequence (DNA): TGTGCCAGCAGCTTAATGACTCTACAAGTTGGGACCCAGTACTTC. The encoded protein is CASSLMTLQVGTQYF.

This sequence joins TRBV28 and TRBJ2-1; 11 positions agree with TRBD2. The CDR3 contains 15 residues. Per the germline V gene, CDR1 is MDHEN and CDR2 is SYDVKM. Unmatched junction bases numbered 3, after V lost 7 bases and J lost 1 base. In DNA, the CDR3 is TGTGCCAGCATGACTAGCGGGATTTCCTACAATGAGCAGTTCTTC. This codes for CASMTSGISYNEQFF.

This chain joins TRBV5-5 and TRBJ2-7; 8 nucleotides line up with TRBD1. The J segment lost 3 bases and the V segment lost 2 bases, leaving 7 bases of the junction unmatched. In germline, CDR1 is SGHKS, CDR2 YYEKEE (reference sequence). CDR3 length: 15 amino acids. CDR3 nucleotides: TGTGCCAGCAGCTTTGCCTGGGACAGGTTCTACGAGCAGTACTTC. It is translated as CASSFAWDRFYEQYF.

This chain uses TRBV3-1 with TRBJ2-1; 7 bases agree with TRBD2. The CDR3 has 15 residues. Germline loops: CDR1 LGHDT, CDR2 YNNKEL (reference sequence). J lost 0 bases, V lost 1 base, and 0 bases had no gene match. The chain's CDR3 is CASSQAGGSYNEQFF. DNA of the CDR3: TGTGCCAGCAGCCAAGCGGGGGGCTCCTACAATGAGCAGTTCTTC.

This clonotype was observed many times. The junction shows a germline mismatch at one end, possibly a read error. V usage is TRBV5-1 and J usage is TRBJ2-3, with 9 positions matching TRBD2. The germline V gene encodes CDR1 SGHRS and CDR2 YFSETQ. The CDR3 loop spans 18 amino acids. The CDR3 region is CASSFVLAGTSSTNTQYF. The CDR3 DNA reads as TGCGCCAGCAGCTTTGTGCTAGCGGGAACGTCGTCCACAAATACGCAGTATTTT.

This clonotype came up many times. This sequence joins TRBV5-8 and TRBJ2-3; the D gene is possibly TRBD1 (6 bases). CDR1 is SGHTS, CDR2 YDEGEE, per germline. The CDR3 runs 16 residues. Trimming pared 0 bases from V and 0 bases from J, leaving 11 bases between. The CDR3 bases are TGTGCCAGCAGCTTGGGGACCGGGACAAGCACAGATACGCAGTATTTT. Protein: CASSLGTGTSTDTQYF. The full variable domain, rest sourced from reference TRBV5-8 and TRBJ2-3, is EAGVTQSPTHLIKTRGQQATLRCSPISGHTSVYWYQQALGLGLQFLLWYDEGEERNRGNFPPRFSGRQFPNYSSELNVNALELEDSALYLCASSLGTGTSTDTQYFGPGTRLTVL.

Only a few counts were recorded for this clonotype. This sequence is one base from a far larger clone and is likely a read error. The gene calls are TRBV2 and TRBJ2-5, with 9 bases fitting TRBD1. The CDR3 has 13 amino acids. Looked up from germline, CDR1 is SNHLY and CDR2 is FYNNEI. V lost 6 bases and J lost 11; bases outside the gene matches: 10. The CDR3 DNA sequence: TGTGCCAGCAGGGGGGACAGGGAGGGTGAGCAGTACTTC. It codes for CASRGDREGEQYF.

This clonotype came up many times. This rearrangement joins TRBV30 to TRBJ1-5; D is ambiguous. Germline assignment: CDR1 GTSNPN and CDR2 SVGIG (reference sequence). Trimming left V 5 bases short and J 3 bases short, with 8 bases between. This CDR3 spans 12 amino acids. The CDR3 coding sequence is TGTGCCTGGGCGGGGAACAATCAGCCCCAGCATTTT. The encoded protein is CAWAGNNQPQHF.

This clonotype was observed at least ten times. This rearrangement joins TRBV12-3 or TRBV12-4 to TRBJ1-2, with D possibly matching TRBD1 (5 bases). The CDR3 sequence is 15 residues long. Trimming took 3 bases from V and 8 from J, leaving 19 bases between them. The CDR3 region is CASSFWVDRGEGYTF. The CDR3 DNA follows: TGTGCCAGCAGTTTTTGGGTCGACAGAGGTGAGGGCTACACCTTC.

This clonotype was observed many times. This chain connects TRBV6-5 to TRBJ1-4; D is possibly TRBD1 (6 bases). Trimming removed 2 bases from V and 8 bases from J, with 18 bases in between. Germline loops: CDR1 MNHEY, CDR2 SVGAGI. The CDR3 totals 16 residues. The CDR3 reads CASSYTLQGGREKLFF. The CDR3 bases are TGTGCCAGCAGTTACACCCTACAGGGAGGTCGAGAAAAACTGTTTTTT.

This clonotype occurred many times. The J gene is TRBJ2-2, the V gene TRBV4-2; D is unclear. V lost 2 bases and J lost 5, with 12 bases in between. This CDR3 has 15 amino acids. Germline assignment: CDR1 LGHNA and CDR2 YNFKEQ. This CDR3 reads CASSQWAQTTGELFF. The CDR3 DNA follows: TGTGCCAGCAGCCAATGGGCCCAGACTACCGGGGAGCTGTTTTTT.

The rearrangement links TRBV19 to TRBJ1-1; D perhaps matches TRBD1 (5 bases). Trimming took 5 bases from V and 4 from J, leaving 20 bases between them. The CDR3 sequence is 16 residues long. Germline lookup yields CDR1 LNHDA and CDR2 SQIVND (reference sequence). CDR3 in DNA: TGTGCCAGTAGTCGTCGACACAAGGACATAATCACTGAAGCTTTCTTT. It specifies CASSRRHKDIITEAFF.

The chain couples TRBV2 to TRBJ2-3; no firm D call. The germline CDR1 and CDR2 sequences are SNHLY and FYNNEI. V lost 1 base, J lost 3 bases, and 8 bases lay in between. The CDR3 length is 14 residues. The DNA of the CDR3 is TGTGCCAGCAGTGAAGACCTACAGACAGATACGCAGTATTTT. Translating it yields CASSEDLQTDTQYF. Filled out from reference TRBV2 and TRBJ2-3, the complete variable domain reads EPEVTQTPSHQVTQMGQEVILRCVPISNHLYFYWYRQILGQKVEFLVSFYNNEISEKSEIFDDQFSVERPDGSNFTLKIRSTKLEDSAMYFCASSEDLQTDTQYFGPGTRLTVL.

There are many counts of this clonotype. The rearrangement joins TRBV4-2 to TRBJ2-1; D unclear. From germline, CDR1 is LGHNA and CDR2 YNFKEQ. V was trimmed by 0 bases and J by 12 bases, leaving 12 bases between them. The CDR3 totals 13 residues. This CDR3 reads CASSQDGGSGQFF. DNA for the CDR3: TGTGCCAGCAGCCAAGATGGCGGCTCCGGGCAGTTCTTC.

Ten or more counts support this clonotype. This chain uses TRBV19 with TRBJ1-5; 7 bases agree with TRBD1. Germline V gene sequence: CDR1 LNHDA, CDR2 SQIVND (reference sequence). V lost 4 bases and J lost 0; bases outside the gene matches: 6. There are 16 residues in the CDR3. CDR3: CASSKRTGPSNQPQHF. The CDR3 DNA follows: TGTGCCAGTAGTAAAAGGACAGGTCCTAGCAATCAGCCCCAGCATTTT.